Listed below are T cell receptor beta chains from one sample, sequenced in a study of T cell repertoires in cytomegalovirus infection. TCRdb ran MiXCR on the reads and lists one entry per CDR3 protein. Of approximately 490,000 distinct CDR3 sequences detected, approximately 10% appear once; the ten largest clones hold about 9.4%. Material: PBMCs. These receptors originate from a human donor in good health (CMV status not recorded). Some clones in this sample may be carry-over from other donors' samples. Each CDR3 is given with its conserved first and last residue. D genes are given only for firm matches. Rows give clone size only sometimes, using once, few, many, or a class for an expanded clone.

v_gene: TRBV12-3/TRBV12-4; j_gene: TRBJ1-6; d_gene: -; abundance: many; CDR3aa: CASSFERPYNSPLHF; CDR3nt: TGTGCCAGCAGTTTTGAGCGACCCTATAATTCACCCCTCCACTTT
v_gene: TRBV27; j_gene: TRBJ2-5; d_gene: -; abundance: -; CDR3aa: CASSLTGLSGTQYF; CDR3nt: TGTGCCAGCAGTTTGACGGGGCTATCAGGGACCCAGTACTTC
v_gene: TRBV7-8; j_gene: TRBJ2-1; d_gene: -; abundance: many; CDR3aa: CASSLGGQYNEQFF; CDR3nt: TGTGCCAGCAGCTTAGGCGGACAGTACAATGAGCAGTTCTTC
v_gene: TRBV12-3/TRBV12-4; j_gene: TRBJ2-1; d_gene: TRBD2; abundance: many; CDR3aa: CASSPALTSGGPLGNEQFF; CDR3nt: TGTGCCAGCAGTCCGGCCTTGACTAGCGGGGGACCCCTAGGCAATGAGCAGTTCTTC
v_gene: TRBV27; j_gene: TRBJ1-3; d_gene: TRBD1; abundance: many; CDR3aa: CASSGTGGSGNTIYF; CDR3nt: TGTGCCAGTTCCGGGACAGGGGGGTCCGGAAACACCATATATTTT
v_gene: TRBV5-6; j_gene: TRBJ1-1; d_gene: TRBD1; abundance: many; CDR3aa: CASSWGQVPTEAFF; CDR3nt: TGTGCCAGCAGCTGGGGACAGGTCCCCACTGAAGCTTTCTTT
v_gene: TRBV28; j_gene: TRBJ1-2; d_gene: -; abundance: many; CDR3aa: CATRTPYGYTF; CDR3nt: TGTGCCACAAGGACACCCTATGGCTACACCTTC
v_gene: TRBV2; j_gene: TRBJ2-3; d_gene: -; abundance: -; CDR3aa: CASSEGRGADTQYF; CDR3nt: TGTGCCAGCAGTGAGGGCAGGGGGGCAGATACGCAGTATTTT
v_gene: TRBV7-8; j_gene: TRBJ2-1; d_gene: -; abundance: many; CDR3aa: CASGGDSSYNEQFF; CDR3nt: TGTGCCAGCGGAGGGGACAGTTCCTACAATGAGCAGTTCTTC
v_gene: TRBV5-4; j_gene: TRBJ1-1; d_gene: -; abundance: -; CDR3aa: CASRKELAMGKEAFF; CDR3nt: TGTGCCAGCAGGAAAGAACTCGCCATGGGGAAAGAAGCTTTCTTT
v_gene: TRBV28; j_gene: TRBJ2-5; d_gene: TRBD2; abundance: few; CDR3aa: CASSSYRAGGETQYF; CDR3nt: TGTGCCAGCAGTTCCTACCGAGCGGGAGGGGAGACCCAGTACTTC
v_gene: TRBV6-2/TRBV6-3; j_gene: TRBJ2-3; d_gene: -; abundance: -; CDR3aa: CASSYSGGVADTQYF; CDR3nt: TGTGCCAGCAGTTACTCTGGAGGGGTGGCAGATACGCAGTATTTT
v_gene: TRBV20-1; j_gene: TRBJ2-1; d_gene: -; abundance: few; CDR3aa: CSESGTNYNEQFF; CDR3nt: TGCAGTGAGTCGGGGACCAATTACAATGAGCAGTTCTTC
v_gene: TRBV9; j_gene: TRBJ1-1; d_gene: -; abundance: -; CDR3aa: CVSSVASRGTEAFF; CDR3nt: TGTGTCAGCAGCGTAGCTTCCAGGGGCACTGAAGCTTTCTTT
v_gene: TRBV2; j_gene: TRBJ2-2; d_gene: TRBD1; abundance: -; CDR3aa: CASSETGTGKGGELFF; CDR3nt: TGTGCCAGCAGTGAAACCGGGACAGGGAAAGGCGGGGAGCTGTTTTTT
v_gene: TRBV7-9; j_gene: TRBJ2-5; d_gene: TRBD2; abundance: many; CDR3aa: CASSFLSREGPNFQETQYF; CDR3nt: TGTGCCAGCAGCTTTCTTTCGCGGGAGGGCCCTAATTTTCAAGAGACCCAGTACTTC
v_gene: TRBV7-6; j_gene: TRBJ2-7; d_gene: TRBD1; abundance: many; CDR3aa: CASSGTGGFEQYF; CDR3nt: TGTGCCAGCAGCGGGACAGGGGGCTTCGAGCAGTACTTC
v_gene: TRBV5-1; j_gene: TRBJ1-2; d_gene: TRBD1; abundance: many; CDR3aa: CASSLLVQGARGYTF; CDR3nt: TGCGCCAGCAGCTTGCTGGTACAGGGGGCGCGGGGCTACACCTTC
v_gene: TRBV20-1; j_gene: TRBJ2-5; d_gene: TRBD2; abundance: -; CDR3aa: CSAARLAGGPGETQYF; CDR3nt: TGCAGTGCTGCTCGACTAGCGGGAGGGCCAGGAGAGACCCAGTACTTC
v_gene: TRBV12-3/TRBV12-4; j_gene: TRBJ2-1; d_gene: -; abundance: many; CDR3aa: CASSLGTPDNEQFF; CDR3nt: TGTGCCAGCAGTTTAGGGACTCCCGACAATGAGCAGTTCTTC
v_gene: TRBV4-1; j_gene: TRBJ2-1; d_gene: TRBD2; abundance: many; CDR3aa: CASSQASGRIFRIQGEQFF; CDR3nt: TGCGCCAGCAGCCAAGCCAGCGGGAGGATTTTTAGAATTCAAGGTGAGCAGTTCTTC
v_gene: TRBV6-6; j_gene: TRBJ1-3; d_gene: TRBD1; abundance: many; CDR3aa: CASSFGTGGNTGNTIYF; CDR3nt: TGTGCCAGCAGTTTTGGGACAGGGGGCAATACTGGAAACACCATATATTTT
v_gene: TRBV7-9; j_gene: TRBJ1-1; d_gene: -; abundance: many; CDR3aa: CASSLGQPPSGSEAFF; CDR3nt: TGTGCCAGCAGCTTAGGACAGCCCCCCAGCGGGTCTGAAGCTTTCTTT
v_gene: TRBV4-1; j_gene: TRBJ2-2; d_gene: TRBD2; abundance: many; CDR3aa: CASSQEPGGGTNTGELFF; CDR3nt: TGCGCCAGCAGCCAAGAGCCCGGGGGGGGGACGAACACCGGGGAGCTGTTTTTT
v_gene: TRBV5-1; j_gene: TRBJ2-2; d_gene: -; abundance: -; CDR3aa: CASSSKPGAGELFF; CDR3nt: TGCGCCAGCAGCTCCAAGCCAGGGGCCGGGGAGCTGTTTTTT
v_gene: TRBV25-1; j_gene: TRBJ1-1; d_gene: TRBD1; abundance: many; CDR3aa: CASSPRQGKGEAEAFF; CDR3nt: TGTGCCAGCAGTCCCAGACAGGGGAAAGGGGAGGCTGAAGCTTTCTTT
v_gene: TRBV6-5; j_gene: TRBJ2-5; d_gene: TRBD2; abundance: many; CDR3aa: CASSDPGSSGGAETQYF; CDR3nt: TGTGCCAGCAGCGATCCAGGGAGTAGCGGGGGGGCAGAGACCCAGTACTTC
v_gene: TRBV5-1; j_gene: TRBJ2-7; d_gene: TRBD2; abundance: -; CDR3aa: CASSGGTSGNSNYEQYF; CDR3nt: TGCGCCAGCAGCGGAGGGACTAGCGGAAATTCGAACTACGAGCAGTACTTC
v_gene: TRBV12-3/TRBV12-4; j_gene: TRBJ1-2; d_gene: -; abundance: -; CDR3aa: CASSSQRAGGYTF; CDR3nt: TGTGCCAGCAGTTCCCAGCGGGCGGGGGGCTACACCTTC
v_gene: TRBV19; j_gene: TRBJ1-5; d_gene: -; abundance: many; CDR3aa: CASRTPGRGPSNQPQHF; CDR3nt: TGTGCCAGTAGGACCCCAGGGCGGGGGCCTAGCAATCAGCCCCAGCATTTT
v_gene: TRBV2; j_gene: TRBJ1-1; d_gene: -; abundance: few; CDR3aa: CASSEEYTEAFF; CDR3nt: TGTGCCAGCAGTGAAGAATACACTGAAGCTTTCTTT